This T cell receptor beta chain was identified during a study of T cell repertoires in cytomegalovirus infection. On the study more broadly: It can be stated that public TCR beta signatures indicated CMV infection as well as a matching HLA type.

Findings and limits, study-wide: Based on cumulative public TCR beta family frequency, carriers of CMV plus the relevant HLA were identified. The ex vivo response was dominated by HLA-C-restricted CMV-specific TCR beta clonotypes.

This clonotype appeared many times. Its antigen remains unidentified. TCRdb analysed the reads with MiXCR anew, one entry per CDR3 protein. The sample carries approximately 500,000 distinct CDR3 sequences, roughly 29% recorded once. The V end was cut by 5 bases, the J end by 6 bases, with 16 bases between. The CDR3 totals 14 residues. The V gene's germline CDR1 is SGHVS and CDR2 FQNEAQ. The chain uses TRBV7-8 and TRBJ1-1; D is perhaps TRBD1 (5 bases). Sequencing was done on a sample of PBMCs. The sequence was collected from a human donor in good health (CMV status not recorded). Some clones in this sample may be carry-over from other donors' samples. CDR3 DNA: TGTGCCAGCAGCGCGCGACAGCTTAATTCTGAAGCTTTCTTT. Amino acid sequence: CASSARQLNSEAFF.